The subject of this entry is one TCR beta chain. As yet, its antigen is unknown. Some clones are missing from TCRdb's copy, which holds only in-frame ones; the method was immunoSEQ multiplex PCR. Of more than 50,000 clones in the sample, around 89% were seen once. The entry originates in a study of a mutant IDH1 vaccine in newly diagnosed glioma. Study as a whole: Each patient was administered eight vaccinations, scheduled in weeks 1, 3, 5, 7, 11, 15, 19 and 23. The initiation of vaccination occurred 4-6 weeks after radiotherapy alone, or with temozolomide cycles. Most had both radiotherapy and temozolomide beforehand; others had only one.

Time point given: week 11, during vaccination. Every vaccination contained 300 ug of the mutant IDH1 20-mer peptide and was paired with topical imiquimod. Tumors from donors were new WHO grade 3 or 4 IDH1-mutant astrocytomas with ATRX loss. This clonotype originated in a man in his forties with glioma. Sequenced here: PBMCs, sampled from a glioma patient whose treatment included an IDH1 peptide vaccine.

The DNA for the CDR3 is TGTGCCAGCAGAGCCTACCAGGGGGCCAACGTCCTGACTTTC. Amino acids: CASRAYQGANVLTF. This rearrangement joins TRBV28 to TRBJ2-6; D uncertain. The CDR3 consists of 14 residues. The V end was cut by 6 bases, the J end by 4 bases, with 10 bases between. CDR1 and CDR2 (germline): MDHEN, SYDVKM.